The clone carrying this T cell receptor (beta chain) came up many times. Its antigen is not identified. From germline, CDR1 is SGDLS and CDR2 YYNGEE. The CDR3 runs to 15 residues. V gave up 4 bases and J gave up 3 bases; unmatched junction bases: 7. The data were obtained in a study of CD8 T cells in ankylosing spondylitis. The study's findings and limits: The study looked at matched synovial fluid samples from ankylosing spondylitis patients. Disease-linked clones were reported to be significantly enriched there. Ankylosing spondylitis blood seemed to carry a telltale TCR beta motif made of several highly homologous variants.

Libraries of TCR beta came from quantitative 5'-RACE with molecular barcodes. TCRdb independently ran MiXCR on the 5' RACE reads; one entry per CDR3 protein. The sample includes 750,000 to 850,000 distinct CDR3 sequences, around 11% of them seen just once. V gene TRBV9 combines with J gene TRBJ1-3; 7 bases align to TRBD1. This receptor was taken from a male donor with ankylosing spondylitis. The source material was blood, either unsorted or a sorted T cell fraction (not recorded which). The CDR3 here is CASSSRQGDGNTIYF. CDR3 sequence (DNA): TGTGCCAGCAGCTCCCGACAGGGAGATGGAAACACCATATATTTT.